A selection of T cell receptor beta chains follows, all from one sample in a study of shared clonotypes between healthy human individuals. The table came from immunoSEQ multiplex PCR; TCRdb's copy has only in-frame clones and leaves some out. The profile shows more than 2 million clones, roughly 95% of them singletons. Sequenced: naive CD4+ T cells sorted from blood. These receptors were taken from a young man in good health. Each CDR3 is given with its conserved first and last residue. Each record gives: J gene, D gene, clone size, V gene, CDR3 protein, CDR3 DNA. The D gene is left open where the match is weak. Clone size is given for some rows only: seen once, a few or many times, or a class if the clone is expanded.

j_call: TRBJ2-3; d_call: TRBD2; clone_size: -; v_call: TRBV29-1; cdr3_aa: CSVEGTTTSTDTQYF; cdr3_nt: TGCAGCGTTGAGGGGACTACCACGAGCACAGATACGCAGTATTTT
j_call: TRBJ2-3; d_call: TRBD1; clone_size: -; v_call: TRBV10-3; cdr3_aa: CAITRDRVTDTQYF; cdr3_nt: TGTGCCATCACCAGGGACAGGGTCACAGATACGCAGTATTTT
j_call: TRBJ1-1; d_call: -; clone_size: -; v_call: TRBV28; cdr3_aa: CASTEGGNTEAFF; cdr3_nt: TGTGCCAGCACAGAGGGGGGCAACACTGAAGCTTTCTTT
j_call: TRBJ1-5; d_call: -; clone_size: -; v_call: TRBV11-2; cdr3_aa: CASSLASQLSNQPQHF; cdr3_nt: TGTGCCAGCAGCTTAGCATCTCAACTTAGCAATCAGCCCCAGCATTTT
j_call: TRBJ2-1; d_call: -; clone_size: -; v_call: TRBV6-5; cdr3_aa: CASSPRQKTYNEQFF; cdr3_nt: TGTGCCAGCAGCCCCAGACAGAAGACCTACAATGAGCAGTTCTTC
j_call: TRBJ1-6; d_call: -; clone_size: -; v_call: TRBV4-3; cdr3_aa: CASSQDGGSNSPLHF; cdr3_nt: TGCGCCAGCAGCCAAGATGGGGGCTCTAATTCACCCCTCCACTTT
j_call: TRBJ1-4; d_call: -; clone_size: -; v_call: TRBV6-6; cdr3_aa: CASSSVFNEKLFF; cdr3_nt: TGTGCCAGCAGTAGTGTCTTTAATGAAAAACTGTTTTTT
j_call: TRBJ2-7; d_call: TRBD1; clone_size: -; v_call: TRBV4-1; cdr3_aa: CASSHPVRGLHEQYF; cdr3_nt: TGCGCCAGCAGCCACCCGGTAAGGGGGCTACACGAGCAGTACTTC
j_call: TRBJ2-7; d_call: -; clone_size: -; v_call: TRBV27; cdr3_aa: CASSSRSGDSSYEQYF; cdr3_nt: TGTGCCAGCAGTTCCCGTAGCGGGGACAGCTCCTACGAGCAGTACTTC
j_call: TRBJ1-1; d_call: -; clone_size: once; v_call: TRBV7-2; cdr3_aa: CASSLNAGHTEAFF; cdr3_nt: TGTGCCAGCAGCTTAAATGCGGGGCACACTGAAGCTTTCTTT
j_call: TRBJ2-2; d_call: -; clone_size: -; v_call: TRBV5-1; cdr3_aa: CASSYNRDSGELFF; cdr3_nt: TGCGCCAGCAGCTACAACCGGGACTCCGGGGAGCTGTTTTTT
j_call: TRBJ1-6; d_call: TRBD1; clone_size: -; v_call: TRBV15; cdr3_aa: CATSREVRQGGSYNSPLHF; cdr3_nt: TGTGCCACCAGCAGAGAAGTCCGACAGGGGGGCTCCTATAATTCACCCCTCCACTTT
j_call: TRBJ1-3; d_call: TRBD1; clone_size: -; v_call: TRBV7-9; cdr3_aa: CASSRDRVWVSGNTIYF; cdr3_nt: TGTGCCAGCAGCCGCGACAGGGTCTGGGTTTCTGGAAACACCATATATTTT
j_call: TRBJ2-7; d_call: -; clone_size: -; v_call: TRBV11-2; cdr3_aa: CASSLAYSAALEQYF; cdr3_nt: TGTGCCAGCAGCTTAGCTTATAGTGCCGCCCTCGAGCAGTACTTC